A selection of T cell receptor beta chains follows, all from one sample in a study of T-cell memory formation after mild COVID-19. TCRdb processed the 5' RACE reads anew with MiXCR; each CDR3 protein has one entry. Here the sample spans under 250,000 distinct CDR3 sequences, approximately 9% being singletons. The sequenced material came from PBMCs or a T cell subset sorted from them (not recorded which). The receptors derive from a man younger than 35 who had mild COVID-19 (a few samples of this study predate the infection). Cell type and time point are not known. The CDR3 runs from the conserved cysteine through the conserved F or W. D genes are given only for firm matches. Some rows have no size entry. The others give once, few or many, or a class for an expanded clone.

v_gene: TRBV6-2/TRBV6-3
j_gene: TRBJ2-5
d_gene: .
abundance: .
CDR3aa: CASSYGPRGETQYF
CDR3nt: TGTGCCAGCAGTTACGGCCCCAGAGGGGAGACCCAGTACTTC

v_gene: TRBV5-1
j_gene: TRBJ1-5
d_gene: .
abundance: few
CDR3aa: CASSADRDQPQHF
CDR3nt: TGCGCCAGCAGCGCTGACAGAGATCAGCCCCAGCATTTT

v_gene: TRBV2
j_gene: TRBJ2-2
d_gene: .
abundance: few
CDR3aa: CASAGETGELFF
CDR3nt: TGTGCCAGCGCAGGGGAAACCGGGGAGCTGTTTTTT

v_gene: TRBV12-3/TRBV12-4
j_gene: TRBJ2-5
d_gene: TRBD2
abundance: .
CDR3aa: CASSPTGTSGEMKTQYF
CDR3nt: TGTGCCAGCAGCCCAACTGGGACTAGCGGGGAGATGAAGACCCAGTACTTC

v_gene: TRBV15
j_gene: TRBJ1-5
d_gene: TRBD1
abundance: few
CDR3aa: CATSRDWDRNQPQHF
CDR3nt: TGTGCCACCAGCAGAGATTGGGACAGGAATCAGCCCCAGCATTTT

v_gene: TRBV3-1
j_gene: TRBJ2-3
d_gene: TRBD2
abundance: few
CDR3aa: CASSQDRLAGTDTQYF
CDR3nt: TGTGCCAGCAGCCAAGATAGACTAGCTGGCACAGATACGCAGTATTTT

v_gene: TRBV18
j_gene: TRBJ1-6
d_gene: .
abundance: few
CDR3aa: CASSPDRPSPLHF
CDR3nt: TGTGCCAGCTCACCAGATCGCCCTTCACCCCTCCACTTT

v_gene: TRBV5-1
j_gene: TRBJ2-2
d_gene: .
abundance: few
CDR3aa: CASSLGPSSTGELFF
CDR3nt: TGCGCCAGCAGCTTGGGTCCTTCCTCCACCGGGGAGCTGTTTTTT

v_gene: TRBV3-2
j_gene: TRBJ1-5
d_gene: .
abundance: .
CDR3aa: CASSRGKGGNQPQHF
CDR3nt: TGTGCCAGCAGCCGAGGGAAGGGGGGCAATCAGCCCCAGCATTTT

v_gene: TRBV10-1
j_gene: TRBJ1-1
d_gene: .
abundance: .
CDR3aa: CASSESRETEAFF
CDR3nt: TGCGCCAGCAGTGAGTCGCGGGAGACTGAAGCTTTCTTT

v_gene: TRBV7-2
j_gene: TRBJ1-3
d_gene: .
abundance: .
CDR3aa: CASSRDGAGGNTIYF
CDR3nt: TGTGCCAGCAGCCGCGACGGGGCCGGAGGAAACACCATATATTTT

v_gene: TRBV5-6
j_gene: TRBJ2-1
d_gene: .
abundance: many
CDR3aa: CASSFIDRISAEQFF
CDR3nt: TGTGCCAGCAGCTTCATCGACAGGATCTCCGCTGAGCAGTTCTTC

v_gene: TRBV4-3
j_gene: TRBJ2-2
d_gene: .
abundance: many
CDR3aa: CASSQEPPGGINTGELFF
CDR3nt: TGCGCCAGCAGCCAAGAACCCCCCGGGGGCATAAACACCGGGGAGCTGTTTTTT

v_gene: TRBV23-1
j_gene: TRBJ2-3
d_gene: .
abundance: few
CDR3aa: CASSQSIRQAITDTQYF
CDR3nt: TGCGCCAGCAGTCAATCGATACGACAGGCGATCACAGATACGCAGTATTTT

v_gene: TRBV30
j_gene: TRBJ2-6
d_gene: TRBD1
abundance: .
CDR3aa: CAWTTGSGANVLTF
CDR3nt: TGTGCCTGGACGACAGGGTCCGGGGCCAACGTCCTGACTTTC

v_gene: TRBV15
j_gene: TRBJ1-1
d_gene: .
abundance: few
CDR3aa: CATTLQMNTEAFF
CDR3nt: TGTGCCACCACCTTACAAATGAACACTGAAGCTTTCTTT

v_gene: TRBV7-3
j_gene: TRBJ2-2
d_gene: .
abundance: few
CDR3aa: CASSFSEAGELFF
CDR3nt: TGTGCCAGCAGCTTTAGCGAGGCCGGGGAGCTGTTTTTT

v_gene: TRBV5-1
j_gene: TRBJ2-7
d_gene: .
abundance: many
CDR3aa: CASSHPPPHDYEQYF
CDR3nt: TGCGCCAGCAGCCATCCCCCCCCCCACGACTACGAGCAGTACTTC

v_gene: TRBV2
j_gene: TRBJ1-6
d_gene: .
abundance: few
CDR3aa: CASSDSPDRRGNSPLHF
CDR3nt: TGTGCCAGCTCCGACTCACCCGATAGAAGAGGGAATTCACCCCTCCACTTT

v_gene: TRBV4-3
j_gene: TRBJ2-7
d_gene: .
abundance: .
CDR3aa: CASSQHRDAAYEQYF
CDR3nt: TGCGCCAGCAGCCAACACCGGGACGCCGCCTACGAGCAGTACTTC

v_gene: TRBV4-1
j_gene: TRBJ1-5
d_gene: .
abundance: few
CDR3aa: CASSRIQGDGQPQHF
CDR3nt: TGCGCCAGCAGCCGTATACAGGGAGACGGGCAGCCCCAGCATTTT

v_gene: TRBV7-6
j_gene: TRBJ2-7
d_gene: .
abundance: few
CDR3aa: CASSKTSGPSSYEQYF
CDR3nt: TGTGCCAGCAGCAAAACATCGGGTCCAAGCTCCTACGAGCAGTACTTC

v_gene: TRBV20-1
j_gene: TRBJ2-5
d_gene: .
abundance: .
CDR3aa: CSARDPRQSGETQYF
CDR3nt: TGCAGTGCTAGAGATCCAAGACAATCTGGGGAGACCCAGTACTTC

v_gene: TRBV3-1
j_gene: TRBJ1-5
d_gene: .
abundance: .
CDR3aa: CASSPWINYQPQHF
CDR3nt: TGTGCCAGCAGCCCCTGGATCAACTATCAGCCCCAGCATTTT

v_gene: TRBV6-2/TRBV6-3
j_gene: TRBJ2-7
d_gene: .
abundance: .
CDR3aa: CASSYGRGDEQYF
CDR3nt: TGTGCCAGCAGTTATGGCAGGGGCGACGAGCAGTACTTC

v_gene: TRBV20-1
j_gene: TRBJ1-1
d_gene: .
abundance: few
CDR3aa: CSARDLGGGGAFF
CDR3nt: TGCAGTGCTAGAGATCTGGGGGGCGGCGGAGCTTTCTTT

v_gene: TRBV6-2/TRBV6-3
j_gene: TRBJ1-1
d_gene: .
abundance: few
CDR3aa: CASSPLRREGTEAFF
CDR3nt: TGTGCCAGCAGTCCCCTCAGAAGGGAGGGCACTGAAGCTTTCTTT

v_gene: TRBV7-2
j_gene: TRBJ1-5
d_gene: TRBD1
abundance: few
CDR3aa: CASSLRSTTGGVPWPQHF
CDR3nt: TGTGCCAGCAGCTTGCGCAGTACGACAGGGGGAGTCCCTTGGCCCCAGCATTTT

v_gene: TRBV5-1
j_gene: TRBJ2-5
d_gene: .
abundance: .
CDR3aa: CASSRDTSQETQYF
CDR3nt: TGCGCCAGCAGCCGGGACACATCCCAAGAGACCCAGTACTTC

v_gene: TRBV12-3/TRBV12-4
j_gene: TRBJ2-7
d_gene: TRBD1
abundance: few
CDR3aa: CASSRGQGAYEQYF
CDR3nt: TGTGCCAGCAGTAGGGGACAGGGAGCCTACGAGCAGTACTTC

v_gene: TRBV4-1
j_gene: TRBJ2-5
d_gene: .
abundance: .
CDR3aa: CASSQEQGRGTQYF
CDR3nt: TGCGCCAGCAGCCAAGAGCAGGGTCGGGGGACCCAGTACTTC

v_gene: TRBV7-3
j_gene: TRBJ1-1
d_gene: .
abundance: few
CDR3aa: CASRLGPQNTEAFF
CDR3nt: TGTGCCAGCCGACTCGGACCCCAGAACACTGAAGCTTTCTTT

v_gene: TRBV7-9
j_gene: TRBJ1-3
d_gene: .
abundance: .
CDR3aa: CASSLLVRDSGNTIYF
CDR3nt: TGTGCCAGCAGCTTATTGGTGCGAGACTCTGGAAACACCATATATTTT

v_gene: TRBV10-2
j_gene: TRBJ1-5
d_gene: .
abundance: .
CDR3aa: CASTEGLANQPQHF
CDR3nt: TGCGCCAGCACGGAGGGGCTCGCGAATCAGCCCCAGCATTTT

v_gene: TRBV24-1
j_gene: TRBJ1-2
d_gene: .
abundance: few
CDR3aa: CATSVDNYGYTF
CDR3nt: TGTGCAACTTCGGTGGACAACTATGGCTACACCTTC

v_gene: TRBV18
j_gene: TRBJ1-2
d_gene: .
abundance: many
CDR3aa: CASSPHNYGYTF
CDR3nt: TGTGCCAGCTCACCTCACAACTATGGCTACACCTTC

v_gene: TRBV7-9
j_gene: TRBJ1-1
d_gene: TRBD1
abundance: .
CDR3aa: CASSLQGYTEAFF
CDR3nt: TGTGCCAGCAGCCTACAGGGGTACACTGAAGCTTTCTTT

v_gene: TRBV6-5
j_gene: TRBJ1-4
d_gene: .
abundance: few
CDR3aa: CASGPGFHINEKLFF
CDR3nt: TGTGCCAGCGGACCAGGTTTCCATATTAATGAAAAACTGTTTTTT

v_gene: TRBV7-8
j_gene: TRBJ2-7
d_gene: .
abundance: few
CDR3aa: CASSGGWRGHSYEQYF
CDR3nt: TGTGCCAGCAGCGGGGGCTGGCGGGGGCACTCCTACGAGCAGTACTTC

v_gene: TRBV19
j_gene: TRBJ2-6
d_gene: TRBD1
abundance: .
CDR3aa: CASRLRGTGANVLTF
CDR3nt: TGTGCCAGCCGCCTCAGGGGGACTGGGGCCAACGTCCTGACTTTC

v_gene: TRBV18
j_gene: TRBJ2-1
d_gene: .
abundance: few
CDR3aa: CASSPSQAGVSYNEQFF
CDR3nt: TGTGCCAGCTCACCAAGTCAGGCAGGGGTGTCCTACAATGAGCAGTTCTTC

v_gene: TRBV12-3/TRBV12-4
j_gene: TRBJ1-1
d_gene: .
abundance: .
CDR3aa: CASSRQQRTEAFF
CDR3nt: TGTGCCAGCAGCCGTCAACAGAGAACTGAAGCTTTCTTT

v_gene: TRBV10-3
j_gene: TRBJ2-3
d_gene: .
abundance: few
CDR3aa: CAISELGGTYTDTQYF
CDR3nt: TGTGCCATCAGTGAGCTCGGTGGCACTTATACAGATACGCAGTATTTT

v_gene: TRBV5-1
j_gene: TRBJ2-1
d_gene: TRBD2
abundance: many
CDR3aa: CASSGVAGGNEQFF
CDR3nt: TGCGCCAGCAGTGGGGTAGCGGGGGGCAATGAGCAGTTCTTC

v_gene: TRBV12-3/TRBV12-4
j_gene: TRBJ1-6
d_gene: TRBD1
abundance: .
CDR3aa: CASRDRGWGPLHF
CDR3nt: TGTGCCAGCAGGGACAGGGGATGGGGGCCCCTCCACTTT

v_gene: TRBV9
j_gene: TRBJ1-3
d_gene: .
abundance: .
CDR3aa: CASSLGQFLDTIYF
CDR3nt: TGTGCCAGCAGCCTAGGACAGTTCCTAGACACCATATATTTT

v_gene: TRBV3-1
j_gene: TRBJ1-4
d_gene: TRBD1
abundance: few
CDR3aa: CASSLSQGGKLFF
CDR3nt: TGTGCCAGCAGCCTTTCACAGGGGGGAAAACTGTTTTTT

v_gene: TRBV10-3
j_gene: TRBJ2-2
d_gene: .
abundance: many
CDR3aa: CAISEQGLDTGELFF
CDR3nt: TGTGCCATCAGTGAGCAGGGTTTGGACACCGGGGAGCTGTTTTTT

v_gene: TRBV6-5
j_gene: TRBJ2-3
d_gene: .
abundance: few
CDR3aa: CASSYSRDSTDTQYF
CDR3nt: TGTGCCAGCAGTTACTCCCGTGACTCCACAGATACGCAGTATTTT

v_gene: TRBV9
j_gene: TRBJ2-3
d_gene: TRBD2
abundance: few
CDR3aa: CASSVASGITDTQYF
CDR3nt: TGTGCCAGCAGCGTAGCTAGCGGGATAACAGATACGCAGTATTTT

v_gene: TRBV7-9
j_gene: TRBJ2-4
d_gene: TRBD1
abundance: few
CDR3aa: CASSARGTGHSVIAKNIQYF
CDR3nt: TGTGCCAGCAGCGCTCGCGGGACAGGGCATTCTGTTATAGCCAAAAACATTCAGTACTTC

v_gene: TRBV10-3
j_gene: TRBJ1-3
d_gene: .
abundance: .
CDR3aa: CAISESNGVLGNTIYF
CDR3nt: TGTGCCATCAGTGAGTCGAACGGGGTACTTGGAAACACCATATATTTT

v_gene: TRBV5-5
j_gene: TRBJ2-6
d_gene: .
abundance: few
CDR3aa: CASSGEETGANVLTF
CDR3nt: TGTGCCAGCAGCGGGGAGGAGACTGGGGCCAACGTCCTGACTTTC

v_gene: TRBV20-1
j_gene: TRBJ1-5
d_gene: TRBD1
abundance: .
CDR3aa: CSASSGGVGDQPQHF
CDR3nt: TGCAGTGCTAGCTCAGGGGGCGTCGGTGATCAGCCCCAGCATTTT